These T cell receptor beta chains were read from a single sample in a study of Ad26.COV2.S vaccination and SARS-CoV-2 variants. Clones were read by immunoSEQ multiplex PCR, and TCRdb kept only the in-frame ones, dropping some. The sample lists more than 150,000 clones; 70% to 90% were seen once. The sequencing used peripheral blood, collected after recovery from COVID-19. These TCRs come from a human donor who had recovered from COVID-19. Each CDR3 is given with its conserved first and last residue. D genes are given only for firm matches. A row's size may be missing; if present it is once, few, many or a size class.

j_call v_call d_call clone_size cdr3_nt cdr3_aa
TRBJ2-1 TRBV6-5 TRBD1 NA TGTGCCAGCAGTTACGAGGGGGCAGGGTTCTACAATGAGCAGTTCTTC CASSYEGAGFYNEQFF
TRBJ2-7 TRBV11-2 NA NA TGTGCCAGCAGCTACAATCCGGGACCTACTACCTACGAGCAGTACTTC CASSYNPGPTTYEQYF
TRBJ2-5 TRBV12-5 TRBD2 NA TGTGCTAGTGGTTGGACTAGCGGACAAGAGACCCAGTACTTC CASGWTSGQETQYF
TRBJ2-1 TRBV27 TRBD2 NA TGTGCCAGCAGTGTATTCCCGCGGGGGGGCTCGAATGAGCAGTTCTTC CASSVFPRGGSNEQFF
TRBJ2-7 TRBV10-3 NA few TGTGCCATCAGCCCACTCGGAAGCTCCTACGAGCAGTACTTC CAISPLGSSYEQYF
TRBJ2-5 TRBV27 NA NA TGTGCCAGCAGTTTAGAGCTTTGGGGGACCCAGTACTTC CASSLELWGTQYF
TRBJ1-5 TRBV28 TRBD1 NA TGTGCCAGCAGTAATACAGGGGGCCGCAATCAGCCCCAGCATTTT CASSNTGGRNQPQHF
TRBJ2-3 TRBV4-1 TRBD1 NA TGCGCCAGCAGCCCCGGACAGGGTACAGATACGCAGTATTTT CASSPGQGTDTQYF
TRBJ2-2 TRBV6-5 TRBD1 once TGTGCCAGCACCCCCGGGACAGGGATCGCCGGGGAGCTGTTTTTT CASTPGTGIAGELFF
TRBJ1-6 TRBV16 NA NA TGTGCCAGCAGCCAATCGATGGGCAGGACAAATTCACCCCTCCACTTT CASSQSMGRTNSPLHF
TRBJ1-5 TRBV7-3 TRBD1 NA TGTGCCAGCAGCTCCGCGGGACAGGGGACCAGAGTCCCCAATCAGCCCCAGCATTTT CASSSAGQGTRVPNQPQHF
TRBJ1-1 TRBV2 NA NA TGTGCCAGCGGACGCACAGGAGTCGGCACTGAAGCTTTCTTT CASGRTGVGTEAFF
TRBJ2-1 TRBV11-1 TRBD2 NA TGTGCCAGCAGCTTAGCGCTAAGTAGCGGGAGTAAACATGAGCAGTTCTTC CASSLALSSGSKHEQFF
TRBJ2-7 TRBV5-1 NA once TGCGCCAGCAGGGGGGAGTACGAGCAGTACTTC CASRGEYEQYF
TRBJ2-2 TRBV18 NA NA TGTGCCAGCTCACCTAGACACCCGCACGACACCGGGGAGCTGTTTTTT CASSPRHPHDTGELFF
TRBJ1-1 TRBV18 TRBD1 NA TGTGCCAGCTCACGCGGACAGGGGAACACTGAAGCTTTCTTT CASSRGQGNTEAFF
TRBJ1-1 TRBV5-1 NA once TGCGCCAGCAGCTTGGGATCAGCTGAAGCTTTCTTT CASSLGSAEAFF
TRBJ2-2 TRBV28 NA NA TGTGCCAGCAGTTTCGGCGGCGTACTCTCCGGGGAGCTGTTTTTT CASSFGGVLSGELFF
TRBJ1-1 TRBV28 NA NA TGTGCCAGCAGTTCGACAGGATTGAACACTGAAGCTTTCTTT CASSSTGLNTEAFF
TRBJ2-1 TRBV2 NA NA TGTGCCAGCAGGGTGGGCGGAAGCTCCTACAATGAGCAGTTCTTC CASRVGGSSYNEQFF
TRBJ1-1 TRBV7-9 NA NA TGTGCCAGCAGCTTAGACACCACGGGGACTGAAGCTTTCTTT CASSLDTTGTEAFF
TRBJ2-1 TRBV30 TRBD1 NA TGTGCCTGGAGTGGACCCGGGACAGGAACTTTCTCCTACAATGAGCAGTTCTTC CAWSGPGTGTFSYNEQFF
TRBJ2-6 TRBV14 NA NA TGTGCCAGCAGCCCGACAGGTGTCTCTGGGGCCAACGTCCTGACTTTC CASSPTGVSGANVLTF
TRBJ2-3 TRBV5-6 NA NA TGTGCCAGCAGCTTGCGGAGCGGCACAGATACGCAGTATTTT CASSLRSGTDTQYF
TRBJ1-2 TRBV12-3/TRBV12-4 NA NA TGTGCCAGCAGTTCGACGTTGGACTATGGCTACACCTTC CASSSTLDYGYTF
TRBJ2-1 TRBV6-4 TRBD2 NA TGTGCCAGCAAACTTAGCGGGGGTTCCTACAATGAGCAGTTCTTC CASKLSGGSYNEQFF
TRBJ2-1 TRBV13 NA NA TGTGCCAGCAGCTTAGAGGGACGGTACAATGAGCAGTTCTTC CASSLEGRYNEQFF
TRBJ1-5 TRBV9 NA few TGTGCCAGCAGCGTAGGCCCCGACATTAGCAATCAGCCCCAGCATTTT CASSVGPDISNQPQHF
TRBJ2-1 TRBV19 TRBD2 NA TGTGCCAGTAGTATTAGCGGGAGCTCCTACAATGAGCAGTTCTTC CASSISGSSYNEQFF
TRBJ2-7 TRBV5-4 TRBD1 NA TGTGCCAGCAGCTTGTCGGGACAGGGGTTACACGAGCAGTACTTC CASSLSGQGLHEQYF
TRBJ2-7 TRBV28 NA NA TGTGCCAGCATACACGGGGACGAATCCTACGAGCAGTACTTC CASIHGDESYEQYF
TRBJ1-5 TRBV12-5 NA NA TGTGCTAGTGGTTTGCGGGTCAATCAGCCCCAGCATTTT CASGLRVNQPQHF
TRBJ1-2 TRBV5-1 NA NA TGCGCCAGCGGGGGAGGGGGTCTGAAGGATGGCTACACCTTC CASGGGGLKDGYTF
TRBJ2-7 TRBV13 TRBD2 NA TGTGCCAGCACCCCGCCTAGCGGGAGGTCCGAGCAGTACTTC CASTPPSGRSEQYF
TRBJ1-3 TRBV30 NA NA TGTGCCTGGAGTCCGGGGACTATGGGAAACACCATATATTTT CAWSPGTMGNTIYF
TRBJ2-2 TRBV4-2 NA NA TGTGCCAGCAGCCAAAAAAACACCGGGGAGCTGTTTTTT CASSQKNTGELFF
TRBJ1-3 TRBV9 NA NA TGTGCCAGCAGCGTACAACAGGCCAGGGACACCATATATTTT CASSVQQARDTIYF
TRBJ2-5 TRBV2 NA NA TGTGCCAGCAGAGCGACAGGGAGGCGAGAGACCCAGTACTTC CASRATGRRETQYF
TRBJ2-7 TRBV5-1 NA NA TGCGCCAGCAGCTTGACAGGGTACGAGCAGTACTTC CASSLTGYEQYF
TRBJ2-1 TRBV5-1 TRBD2 NA TGCGCCAGCAGCCCCGGACTAGCGGGAGAGATCTACAATGAGCAGTTCTTC CASSPGLAGEIYNEQFF
TRBJ2-7 TRBV25-1 TRBD1 few TGTGCCAGCAGTGCCCCGGACAGGTTGGTAACCTACGAGCAGTACTTC CASSAPDRLVTYEQYF